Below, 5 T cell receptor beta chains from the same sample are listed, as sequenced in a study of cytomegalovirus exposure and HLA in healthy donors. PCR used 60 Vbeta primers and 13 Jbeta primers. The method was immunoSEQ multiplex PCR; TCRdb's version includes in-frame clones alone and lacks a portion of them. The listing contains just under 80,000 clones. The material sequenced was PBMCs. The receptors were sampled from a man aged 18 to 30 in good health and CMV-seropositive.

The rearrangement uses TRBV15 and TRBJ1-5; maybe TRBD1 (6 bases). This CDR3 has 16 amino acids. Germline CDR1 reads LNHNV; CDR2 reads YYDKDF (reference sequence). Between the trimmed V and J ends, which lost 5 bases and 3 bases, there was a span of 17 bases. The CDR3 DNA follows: TGTGCCACCAGCGCTCAGGGGCCATTCTCCAATCAGCCCCAGCATTTT. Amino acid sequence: CATSAQGPFSNQPQHF. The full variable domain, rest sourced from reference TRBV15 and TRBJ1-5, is DAMVIQNPRYQVTQFGKPVTLSCSQTLNHNVMYWYQQKSSQAPKLLFHYYDKDFNNEADTPDNFQSRRPNTSFCFLDIRSPGLGDTAMYLCATSAQGPFSNQPQHFGDGTRLSIL.

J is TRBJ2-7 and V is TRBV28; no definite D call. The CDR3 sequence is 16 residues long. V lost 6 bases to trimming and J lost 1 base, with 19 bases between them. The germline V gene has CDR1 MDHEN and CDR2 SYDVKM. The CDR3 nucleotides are TGTGCCAGCAGGGCGTCCGGGTTCTCGAGGTCCTACGAGCAGTACTTC. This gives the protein CASRASGFSRSYEQYF. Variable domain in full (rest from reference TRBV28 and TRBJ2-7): DVKVTQSSRYLVKRTGEKVFLECVQDMDHENMFWYRQDPGLGLRLIYFSYDVKMKEKGDIPEGYSVSREKKERFSLILESASTNQTSMYLCASRASGFSRSYEQYFGPGTRLTVT.

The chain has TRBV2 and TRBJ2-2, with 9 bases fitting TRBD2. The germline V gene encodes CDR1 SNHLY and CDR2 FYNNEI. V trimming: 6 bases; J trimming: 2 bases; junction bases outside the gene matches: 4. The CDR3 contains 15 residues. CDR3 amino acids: CASSSGTSNTGELFF. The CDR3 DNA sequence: TGTGCCAGCAGCTCCGGGACTAGCAACACCGGGGAGCTGTTTTTT.

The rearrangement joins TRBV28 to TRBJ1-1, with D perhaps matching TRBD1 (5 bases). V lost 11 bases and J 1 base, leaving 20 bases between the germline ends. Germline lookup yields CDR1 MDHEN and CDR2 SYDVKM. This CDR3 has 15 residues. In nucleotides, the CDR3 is TGTGCCGGTAAAAGAAGGGGATCCCCGAACACTGAAGCTTTCTTT. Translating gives CAGKRRGSPNTEAFF.

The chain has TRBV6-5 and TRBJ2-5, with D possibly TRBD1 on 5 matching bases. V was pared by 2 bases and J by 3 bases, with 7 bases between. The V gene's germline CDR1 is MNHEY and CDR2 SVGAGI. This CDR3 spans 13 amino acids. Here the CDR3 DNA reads TGTGCCAGCAGTTACGGCAGGGAAGAGACCCAGTACTTC. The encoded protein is CASSYGREETQYF.